Below, 30 T cell receptor beta chains from the same sample are listed, as sequenced in a study of shared clonotypes between healthy human individuals. The data were produced by immunoSEQ multiplex PCR, yet TCRdb's version contains in-frame clones alone and is incomplete. The table records about 1.1 million clones, around 78% of them present only once. Sequenced: memory CD4+ T cells from PBMCs. Subset denoted: CD45RA-negative fraction. These receptors were taken from a man between 18 and 29 years old in good health. Some clones in this sample may be carry-over from other donors' samples.

In its sample, this clone was seen once. This chain joins TRBV15 and TRBJ2-7; 7 positions agree with TRBD1. CDR1 and CDR2 (germline): LNHNV, YYDKDF (reference sequence). The CDR3 is 15 residues long. Trimming removed 5 bases from V and 2 bases from J; junction bases left unmatched: 9. The chain's CDR3 is CATSPTGSHPYEQYF. The CDR3, as DNA: TGTGCCACCAGCCCGACAGGGTCCCATCCCTACGAGCAGTACTTC.

This clone came up once. Additional DNA sequences in this sample encode the identical CDR3. This chain uses TRBV18 with TRBJ2-7; 7 nucleotides agree with TRBD2. V shed 2 bases, J shed 3 bases, and the junction held 1 base outside the gene matches. The CDR3 loop spans 13 amino acids. Germline V gene data show CDR1 as KGHSH and CDR2 as LQKENI. CDR3 loop: CASSPTSDYEQYF. The CDR3 DNA is TGTGCCAGCTCACCAACTAGCGACTACGAGCAGTACTTC.

V usage is TRBV4-2 and J usage is TRBJ2-5; tentative D call: TRBD2 (6 bases). V was pared by 2 bases and J by 1 base, with 11 bases between. CDR1 and CDR2 (germline): LGHNA, YNFKEQ. This CDR3 has 15 amino acids. CDR3 region: CASSQPGLLQETQYF. CDR3 sequence (DNA): TGTGCCAGCAGCCAACCGGGACTGCTCCAAGAGACCCAGTACTTC.

This clone came up once. The chain uses TRBV29-1 and TRBJ1-5; 8 nucleotides agree with TRBD1. The germline V gene has CDR1 SQVTM and CDR2 ANQGSEA. V lost 6 bases, J lost 6 bases, and 7 bases stayed unmatched. The CDR3 runs to 13 residues. CDR3 nucleotides: TGCAGCGTAGTGGACAGGGTAGGTCAGCCCCAGCATTTT. Protein sequence: CSVVDRVGQPQHF.

The genes are TRBV7-3 and TRBJ2-1; 8 positions agree with TRBD1. Germline V gene data show CDR1 as SGHTA and CDR2 as FQGTGA. This CDR3 is built from 15 residues. The ends lost 3 bases at V and 3 bases at J; junction bases unmatched: 4. In nucleotides, the CDR3 is TGTGCCAGCAGCTTCCAGGGGGCCGGCTACAATGAGCAGTTCTTC. Translation gives CASSFQGAGYNEQFF.

Details on this clone: The same CDR3 is also encoded by other DNA sequences in this sample. V gene TRBV11-2 combines with J gene TRBJ2-3, with D possibly TRBD1 on 5 matching bases. Trimming shortened V by 0 bases and J by 2 bases, and 6 bases separated the two germline ends. The CDR3 runs 14 residues. Germline V gene sequence: CDR1 SGHAT, CDR2 FQNNGV. CDR3: CASSLDRATDTQYF. The CDR3 coding sequence is TGTGCCAGCAGCTTAGACAGGGCCACAGATACGCAGTATTTT.

The chain carries TRBV5-1 and TRBJ2-5; 8 bases are a match to TRBD1. The CDR3 sequence is 14 residues long. V was clipped by 0 bases and J by 2 bases; unmatched bases: 0. Germline V CDR1 and CDR2: SGHRS, YFSETQ. CDR3 coding DNA: TGCGCCAGCAGCTTGGACAGGGGGCAAGAGACCCAGTACTTC. Translating it yields CASSLDRGQETQYF.

Note on this clone: The identical CDR3 is also encoded by other nucleotide sequences in the sample. The rearrangement links TRBV2 to TRBJ1-2; tentatively, D is TRBD1 (5 bases). The germline V gene has CDR1 SNHLY and CDR2 FYNNEI. The CDR3 sequence is 12 residues long. The V gene lost 3 bases and the J gene lost 5 bases, with 7 bases spanning the gap. CDR3 sequence (DNA): TGTGCCAGCAGTGATAGGGGTTATGGCTACACCTTC. It encodes CASSDRGYGYTF.

V usage is TRBV6-1 and J usage is TRBJ2-2, with 12 bases matching TRBD1. The CDR3 length is 17 residues. Germline CDR1 and CDR2: MNHNS and SASEGT. The ends lost 4 bases at V and 5 bases at J; junction bases unmatched: 8. The CDR3 protein is CASSAKPGQGATGELFF. The CDR3 DNA is TGTGCCAGCAGTGCCAAGCCGGGACAGGGGGCAACCGGGGAGCTGTTTTTT.

A remark on this clone: A far larger clone lies a single base away; this is likely a read error. The genes are TRBV5-6 and TRBJ1-2; D possibly corresponds to TRBD1 (5 bases). The CDR3 is 19 amino acids. The germline V gene has CDR1 SGHDT and CDR2 YYEEEE. CDR3 nucleotides: TGTGCCAGCAGGCAGAGGGGTAGGCAGCACATCTTGACTAACCATGGCTACACCTTC. Its translation: CASRQRGRQHILTNHGYTF.

This rearrangement joins TRBV27 to TRBJ1-1; a possible D gene is TRBD1 (5 bases). The CDR3 has 15 residues. V lost 7 bases, J lost 4 bases, and 19 bases lay in between. Germline-derived CDR1 and CDR2 are MNHEY and SMNVEV (reference sequence). The DNA for the CDR3 is TGTGCCAGCACCCCCCTTGGCCAGGGAGGCACTGAAGCTTTCTTT. Translation: CASTPLGQGGTEAFF.

This chain connects TRBV5-6 to TRBJ2-5, with D unclear. The germline V gene encodes CDR1 SGHDT and CDR2 YYEEEE. CDR3 size: 14 residues. V shed 5 bases and J shed 2 bases, with 13 bases lying between them. In DNA, the CDR3 is TGTGCCAGCAGTGTTTTGGAAGATCAAGAGACCCAGTACTTC. Protein sequence: CASSVLEDQETQYF. Using reference TRBV5-6 and TRBJ2-5 for the parts outside the CDR3, the full variable domain is DAGVTQSPTHLIKTRGQQVTLRCSPKSGHDTVSWYQQALGQGPQFIFQYYEEEERQRGNFPDRFSGHQFPNYSSELNVNALLLGDSALYLCASSVLEDQETQYFGPGTRLLVL.

This clone was seen once. The rearrangement uses TRBV7-2 and TRBJ2-3; 10 bases align to TRBD2. There are 15 residues in the CDR3. The germline V gene has CDR1 SGHTA and CDR2 FQGNSA. Germline trimming cut 3 bases from V and 2 bases from J; bases unmatched to any gene: 2. This CDR3 reads CASSFGLAVTDTQYF. CDR3 coding DNA: TGTGCCAGCAGCTTCGGACTAGCGGTCACAGATACGCAGTATTTT. The full variable domain, in which reference TRBV7-2 and TRBJ2-3 provide the parts outside the CDR3, is GAGVSQSPSNKVTEKGKDVELRCDPISGHTALYWYRQSLGQGLEFLIYFQGNSAPDKSGLPSDRFSAERTGGSVSTLTIQRTQQEDSAVYLCASSFGLAVTDTQYFGPGTRLTVL.

As to this clone: Relative to the germline gene, one junction end is altered; a read error may explain this. At the DNA level, this CDR3 is encoded by other sequences in the same sample as well. This chain uses TRBV5-1 with TRBJ2-5; 12 bases fit TRBD2. The CDR3 is 16 residues long. CDR1 and CDR2 from the germline V gene are SGHRS and YFSETQ. CDR3 sequence reads: CASSLGTSGRSETQYF. The CDR3 bases are TGCGCCAGCAGTTTGGGAACTAGCGGGAGGTCAGAGACCCAGTACTTC. The variable domain in full, with the rest retrieved from reference TRBV5-1 and TRBJ2-5, is KAGVTQTPRYLIKTRGQQVTLSCSPISGHRSVSWYQQTPGQGLQFLFEYFSETQRNKGNFPGRFSGRQFSNSRSEMNVSTLELGDSALYLCASSLGTSGRSETQYFGPGTRLLVL.

The chain recombines TRBV28 with TRBJ2-7, with D perhaps assigned TRBD1 or TRBD2 (5 bases each). This CDR3 contains 13 residues. V was cut by 6 bases and J by 7 bases, with 16 bases left in between. Germline CDR1 is MDHEN and CDR2 is SYDVKM. The CDR3 bases are TGTGCCAGCAGCCCTCGAGGGGTTGGAGAGCAGTACTTC. This translates into CASSPRGVGEQYF. The full variable domain, in which reference TRBV28 and TRBJ2-7 provide the parts outside the CDR3, is DVKVTQSSRYLVKRTGEKVFLECVQDMDHENMFWYRQDPGLGLRLIYFSYDVKMKEKGDIPEGYSVSREKKERFSLILESASTNQTSMYLCASSPRGVGEQYFGPGTRLTVT.

The chain carries TRBV2 and TRBJ1-2; the match to TRBD1 covers 8 bases. The germline gives CDR1 SNHLY, CDR2 FYNNEI. V lost 7 bases and J lost 3; bases outside the gene matches: 4. This CDR3 has 13 residues. DNA for the CDR3: TGTGCCAGCACCTCGGGACAGGACTATGGCTACACCTTC. Its protein product is CASTSGQDYGYTF.

The chain carries TRBV6-6 and TRBJ2-7, with no clear D. The germline V gene has CDR1 MNHNY and CDR2 SVGAGI (reference sequence). V lost 6 bases to trimming and J lost 0 bases, with 15 bases between them. The CDR3 contains 15 residues. CDR3: CASRAGFGGSYEQYF. In nucleotides, the CDR3 is TGTGCCAGCAGAGCCGGCTTCGGTGGCTCCTACGAGCAGTACTTC.

The rearrangement links TRBV18 to TRBJ1-1; D gene unclear. The CDR3 is 14 amino acids. Looked up from germline, CDR1 is KGHSH and CDR2 is LQKENI. The V end was cut by 1 base, the J end by 7 bases, with 13 bases between. This chain's CDR3 is CASSPLGVAFEAFF. The CDR3 DNA follows: TGTGCCAGCTCACCACTCGGGGTAGCCTTTGAAGCTTTCTTT.

Comments on this clone: Other DNA sequences in this specimen translate into the identical CDR3. The chain recombines TRBV5-1 with TRBJ1-5; D perhaps matches TRBD1 (5 bases). The CDR3 loop spans 13 amino acids. Germline CDR1 is SGHRS and CDR2 is YFSETQ. Trimming took 1 base from V and 7 from J, leaving 9 bases between them. This CDR3 is CASSLQGNQPQHF. The CDR3 bases are TGCGCCAGCAGCTTGCAGGGAAACCAGCCCCAGCATTTT.

The J gene is TRBJ2-7, the V gene TRBV29-1, with 8 positions matching TRBD2. The CDR3 contains 12 residues. Trimming cost V 7 bases and J 5 bases; bases outside gene matches: 7. Germline V lookup: CDR1 SQVTM, CDR2 ANQGSEA. The CDR3 nucleotides are TGCAGCGCGGGGGGGCTACACGACGAGCAGTACTTC. This encodes CSAGGLHDEQYF.

The J gene is TRBJ2-7, the V gene TRBV7-2, with D tentatively TRBD1 or TRBD2 (6 bases each). Between the trimmed V and J ends, which lost 5 bases and 6 bases, there was a span of 14 bases. This CDR3 spans 13 amino acids. Germline V gene lookup returns CDR1 SGHTA and CDR2 FQGNSA. The CDR3 protein is CASSRGAGVEQYF. As DNA, the CDR3 is TGTGCCAGCAGCCGCGGGGCAGGGGTCGAGCAGTACTTC.

This chain joins TRBV4-3 and TRBJ2-1, with 9 bases matching TRBD2. Germline CDR1 LGHNA, CDR2 YSLEER. The trim removed 4 bases at V and 10 bases at J, leaving 14 bases unmatched. The CDR3 extends over 16 amino acids. Written as DNA, the CDR3 is TGCGCCAGCAGCCCCTATCCTAGCGGGATGGCTGTCGAGCAGTTCTTC. As protein: CASSPYPSGMAVEQFF.

The rearrangement links TRBV7-2 to TRBJ2-7; D possibly uses TRBD1 or TRBD2 (5 bases each). Germline V lookup: CDR1 SGHTA, CDR2 FQGNSA. Between the trimmed V and J ends, which lost 4 bases and 7 bases, there was a span of 20 bases. This CDR3 has 15 residues. DNA for the CDR3: TGTGCCAGCAGCTCCGGGGACGGGTCAGTGGGTGAGCAGTACTTC. Its protein is CASSSGDGSVGEQYF.

The chain's CDR3 is CSARTGSEQYF. The CDR3, as DNA: TGCAGTGCTAGGACAGGGTCCGAGCAGTACTTC. The chain combines TRBV20-1 with TRBJ2-7; TRBD1 matches at 7 bases. Germline loops: CDR1 DFQATT, CDR2 SNEGSKA (reference sequence). This CDR3 is 11 amino acids long. Germline trimming cut 3 bases from V and 6 bases from J; bases unmatched to any gene: 2.

The rearrangement joins TRBV10-3 to TRBJ1-2; D is undetermined. Germline-derived CDR1 and CDR2 are ENHRY and SYGVKD. The length of the CDR3 is 13 residues. Trimming stripped 1 base from V and 7 bases from J, with 10 bases between. The CDR3 reads CAISEFGNFGYTF. CDR3 bases: TGTGCCATCAGTGAGTTTGGGAATTTTGGCTACACCTTC.

The chain combines TRBV5-1 with TRBJ1-5, with TRBD1 as a possible D gene (5 bases). V was cut by 0 bases and J by 15 bases, with 13 bases left in between. Germline assignment: CDR1 SGHRS and CDR2 YFSETQ. The CDR3 consists of 12 residues. CDR3 DNA: TGCGCCAGCAGCTTGGAAGCGGGGGTGTTGCATTTT. Its translation: CASSLEAGVLHF.

The gene calls are TRBV4-2 and TRBJ1-4; tentatively, D is TRBD1 (5 bases). The germline V and J ends were trimmed by 6 bases and 5 bases, with 19 bases remaining between them. The CDR3 spans 16 residues. Germline V gene data show CDR1 as LGHNA and CDR2 as YNFKEQ. The CDR3 DNA reads as TGTGCCAGCAGTCGGGCCCGGGACTCCTTAAATGAAAAACTGTTTTTT. It specifies CASSRARDSLNEKLFF.

Notes on this clone: This same CDR3 is encoded by further DNA sequences in the sample. V usage is TRBV15 and J usage is TRBJ1-2, with a possible D match to TRBD1 (6 bases). Germline V CDR1 and CDR2: LNHNV, YYDKDF (reference sequence). The CDR3 sequence is 14 residues long. V dropped 1 base and J dropped 4 bases, with 10 bases sitting between them. As DNA, the CDR3 is TGTGCCACCAGCAGAGGAGGACAGAGCTATGGCTACACCTTC. It translates to CATSRGGQSYGYTF.

To note about this clone: This specimen includes other DNA sequences encoding the same CDR3. The chain recombines TRBV5-4 with TRBJ2-3; D remains unclear. CDR3 length: 13 amino acids. V shed 1 base and J shed 1 base, with 4 bases lying between them. The germline V gene has CDR1 SGHNT and CDR2 YYREEE (reference sequence). CDR3 amino acids: CASSLRGTDTQYF. DNA for the CDR3: TGTGCCAGCAGCTTGCGTGGCACAGATACGCAGTATTTT.

This clone was seen once. The chain joins TRBV2 to TRBJ2-2; D unresolved. The germline CDR1 and CDR2 sequences are SNHLY and FYNNEI. The CDR3 consists of 13 residues. The ends were cut back, 5 bases at V and 6 bases at J, with 10 bases in the middle. In nucleotides, the CDR3 is TGTGCCAGCAGTTCTAGGTATTCCGGGGAGCTGTTTTTT. Translation gives CASSSRYSGELFF.